Following are 16 T cell receptor beta chains from one sample sequenced in a study of T cells after yellow fever vaccination. TCRdb reprocessed the 5' RACE reads via MiXCR and lists one record per CDR3 protein. Of some 300,000 distinct CDR3 sequences listed, approximately 10% are singletons. The sample consisted of CD4+ T cells sorted from PBMCs, taken 5 days after the yellow fever booster vaccination. These receptors were obtained from a man aged 18 to 30 who received the YFV17D yellow fever vaccine.

The chain links TRBV20-1 to TRBJ2-7; TRBD1 matches at 8 bases. V gave up 5 bases and J gave up 2 bases; unmatched junction bases: 5. The CDR3 contains 13 residues. The germline V gene has CDR1 DFQATT and CDR2 SNEGSKA (reference sequence). The CDR3 region has the DNA TGCAGTGCTGCCGGACAGGGCACCTACGAGCAGTACTTC. Translating gives CSAAGQGTYEQYF.

This clonotype was seen ten or more times. V and J are TRBV5-1 and TRBJ1-1; a weak D match, TRBD1 (5 bases). CDR1 and CDR2 from the germline V gene are SGHRS and YFSETQ. This CDR3 is built from 14 residues. V lost 7 bases to trimming and J lost 1 base, with 14 bases between them. The CDR3 nucleotides are TGCGCCAGCGGAAAAACAGGACAGAACACTGAAGCTTTCTTT. This translates into CASGKTGQNTEAFF. The full variable domain, rest sourced from reference TRBV5-1 and TRBJ1-1, is KAGVTQTPRYLIKTRGQQVTLSCSPISGHRSVSWYQQTPGQGLQFLFEYFSETQRNKGNFPGRFSGRQFSNSRSEMNVSTLELGDSALYLCASGKTGQNTEAFFGQGTRLTVV.

This clonotype turned up a few times. The chain carries TRBV18 and TRBJ1-3; a possible D gene is TRBD1 (6 bases). Trimming took 4 bases from V and 0 from J, leaving 7 bases between them. Germline V gene sequence: CDR1 KGHSH, CDR2 LQKENI. The CDR3 is made up of 14 amino acids. CDR3 sequence (DNA): TGTGCCAGCTCACGGACAGACTCTGGAAACACCATATATTTT. Its protein product is CASSRTDSGNTIYF.

This clonotype was picked up a small number of times. The V gene is TRBV4-3, the J gene TRBJ2-3; D remains unclear. Germline V gene lookup returns CDR1 LGHNA and CDR2 YSLEER. CDR3 size: 13 residues. V was trimmed by 0 bases and J by 6 bases, leaving 7 bases between them. For the CDR3, the DNA is TGCGCCAGCAGCCAAGAAACCGGGGATACGCAGTATTTT. Encoded protein: CASSQETGDTQYF.

The chain combines TRBV7-6 with TRBJ2-7; 9 bases map to TRBD1. The CDR3 spans 15 residues. J gave up 5 bases and V 5 bases, and 10 bases lay outside the gene matches. The germline gives CDR1 SGHVS, CDR2 FNYEAQ. The CDR3 spells CASSEDRGFPHEQYF. The CDR3, as DNA: TGTGCCAGCAGCGAAGACAGGGGGTTTCCCCACGAGCAGTACTTC.

This clonotype was seen only a few times. This chain joins TRBV6-2 or TRBV6-3 and TRBJ2-1; no definite D call. V lost 2 bases and J lost 1, with 12 bases in between. The length of the CDR3 is 16 residues. Germline-derived CDR1 and CDR2 are MNHEY and SVGEGT. The CDR3 reads CASSYETGSSYNEQFF. The CDR3, as DNA: TGTGCCAGCAGTTACGAAACTGGGTCTTCCTACAATGAGCAGTTCTTC.

This clonotype was picked up many times. V usage is TRBV20-1 and J usage is TRBJ1-5, with TRBD1 as a possible D gene (5 bases). The CDR3 is 16 amino acids. Trimming stripped 6 bases from V and 9 bases from J, with 27 bases between. Germline V gives CDR1 DFQATT, CDR2 SNEGSKA (reference sequence). CDR3 coding DNA: TGCAGTGCCCTCGAGGTTTTAGACGGGACCCTGATGCCCCAGCATTTT. This encodes CSALEVLDGTLMPQHF.

The rearrangement joins TRBV29-1 to TRBJ1-5; D gene uncertain. The length of the CDR3 is 13 residues. Per germline, CDR1 SQVTM and CDR2 ANQGSEA. Trimming pared 0 bases from V and 2 bases from J, leaving 5 bases between. The CDR3 protein is CSVEDGGNQPQHF. The CDR3, as DNA: TGCAGCGTTGAAGATGGAGGCAATCAGCCCCAGCATTTT.

This clonotype was counted only a few times. V gene TRBV6-2 or TRBV6-3 combines with J gene TRBJ2-1; no firm D call. CDR3 length: 11 residues. From germline, CDR1 is MNHEY and CDR2 SVGEGT. The V and J ends lost 5 bases and 5 bases respectively, with 4 bases between them. The CDR3 loop reads CASSQNNEQFF. The CDR3 region has the DNA TGTGCCAGCAGTCAGAACAATGAGCAGTTCTTC.

The genes are TRBV2 and TRBJ2-3; the D gene could be TRBD1 or TRBD2 (5 bases each). This CDR3 is built from 13 residues. The germline V gene has CDR1 SNHLY and CDR2 FYNNEI. V lost 9 bases to trimming and J lost 6 bases, with 16 bases between them. CDR3 nucleotide sequence: TGTGCCAGTTTAGCAGGGCAGCGGGATACGCAGTATTTT. Translation: CASLAGQRDTQYF. Using reference TRBV2 and TRBJ2-3 for the parts outside the CDR3, the full variable domain is EPEVTQTPSHQVTQMGQEVILRCVPISNHLYFYWYRQILGQKVEFLVSFYNNEISEKSEIFDDQFSVERPDGSNFTLKIRSTKLEDSAMYFCASLAGQRDTQYFGPGTRLTVL.

The rearrangement joins TRBV20-1 to TRBJ1-1; no clear D gene. The CDR3 spans 14 residues. Trimming cost V 2 bases and J 1 base, with 11 bases left between them. CDR1 and CDR2 (germline): DFQATT, SNEGSKA (reference sequence). The CDR3 is CSARIPGWNTEAFF. The CDR3 DNA is TGCAGTGCTAGAATTCCTGGATGGAACACTGAAGCTTTCTTT.

A note on this clonotype: A read error may account for a junction end that differs from germline. This sequence joins TRBV7-2 and TRBJ2-3; D call uncertain. The CDR3 has 14 amino acids. Germline lookup yields CDR1 SGHTA and CDR2 FQGNSA. The CDR3 bases are TGTGCCAGCAGCTTGGGGATCAGCACAGCTACGCAGTATTTT. Its protein is CASSLGISTATQYF. The full variable domain, in which reference TRBV7-2 and TRBJ2-3 provide the parts outside the CDR3, is GAGVSQSPSNKVTEKGKDVELRCDPISGHTALYWYRQSLGQGLEFLIYFQGNSAPDKSGLPSDRFSAERTGGSVSTLTIQRTQQEDSAVYLCASSLGISTATQYFGPGTRLTVL.

CDR3 amino acids: CASSRDTGADRNTEAFF. The DNA of the CDR3 is TGTGCCAGCTCACGGGACACAGGGGCCGACAGGAACACTGAAGCTTTCTTT. The chain links TRBV18 to TRBJ1-1; 7 nucleotides match TRBD1. Germline CDR1 is KGHSH and CDR2 is LQKENI. The CDR3 loop spans 17 amino acids. With V trimmed by 4 bases and J by 1 base, 12 bases remained unmatched.

CDR3 amino acids: CASSPVQRETQYF. The CDR3, as DNA: TGTGCCAGTAGTCCAGTACAGCGGGAGACCCAGTACTTC. The chain employs TRBV19 and TRBJ2-5; a possible D gene is TRBD2 (5 bases). The germline V and J ends were trimmed by 5 bases and 5 bases, with 12 bases remaining between them. CDR1 and CDR2 (germline): LNHDA, SQIVND (reference sequence). The length of the CDR3 is 13 residues.

This clonotype came up a few times. As DNA, the CDR3 is TGTGCCAGCAGGTCCGGACTCTGGGGCGAGCAGTACGTC. Protein sequence: CASRSGLWGEQYV. The V gene is TRBV28, the J gene TRBJ2-7, with a weak D call TRBD2 (5 bases). There are 13 residues in the CDR3. V was shortened by 6 bases and J by 6 bases, with 15 bases between the two germline ends. CDR1 is MDHEN, CDR2 SYDVKM, per germline.

This chain uses TRBV2 with TRBJ2-7; D may match TRBD1 or TRBD2 (5 bases each). CDR3 size: 12 residues. Germline CDR1 reads SNHLY; CDR2 reads FYNNEI. V was pared by 6 bases and J by 2 bases, with 8 bases between. Here the CDR3 DNA reads TGTGCCAGCAGCTGGGACGCCTACGAGCAGTACGTC. This sequence encodes CASSWDAYEQYV.